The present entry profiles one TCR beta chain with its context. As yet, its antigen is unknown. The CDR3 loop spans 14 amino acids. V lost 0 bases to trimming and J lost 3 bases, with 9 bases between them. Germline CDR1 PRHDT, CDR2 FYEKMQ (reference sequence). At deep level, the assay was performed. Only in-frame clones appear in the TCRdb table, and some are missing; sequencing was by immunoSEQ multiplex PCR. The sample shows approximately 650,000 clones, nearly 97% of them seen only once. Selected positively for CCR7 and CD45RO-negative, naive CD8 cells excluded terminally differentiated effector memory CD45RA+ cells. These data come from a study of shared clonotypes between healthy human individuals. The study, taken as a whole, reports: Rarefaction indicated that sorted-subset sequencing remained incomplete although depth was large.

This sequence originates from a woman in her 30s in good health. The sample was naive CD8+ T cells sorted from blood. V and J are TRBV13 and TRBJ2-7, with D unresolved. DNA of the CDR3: TGTGCCAGCAGCTTAGGCCAAGAAAACTACGAGCAGTACTTC. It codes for CASSLGQENYEQYF.